One and the same sample provided the 19 T cell receptor beta chains below, sequenced in a study of shared clonotypes between healthy human individuals. Measured with immunoSEQ multiplex PCR; TCRdb has only the in-frame clones, and not every one. Found here are about 2.2 million clones, roughly 91% of them singletons; the top ten hold roughly 1.7%. Cells designated naive CD8 were CD45RO-negative and were positively selected for CCR7, with terminally differentiated effector memory CD45RA+ cells excluded. The sample comprised naive CD8+ T cells from PBMCs. All receptors come from a man aged 18 to 29 in good health. Some clones in this sample may be carry-over from other donors' samples.

This clone occurred a few times. This chain joins TRBV29-1 and TRBJ1-1; D is unresolved. V lost 6 bases to trimming and J lost 2 bases, with 13 bases between them. The CDR3 extends over 13 amino acids. Germline V gives CDR1 SQVTM, CDR2 ANQGSEA. The CDR3 nucleotides are TGCAGCGTCCTGGGAGGAACTAACACTGAAGCTTTCTTT. Translating it yields CSVLGGTNTEAFF.

The chain uses TRBV11-1 and TRBJ1-1; maybe TRBD1 (6 bases). Germline values: CDR1 SGHAT, CDR2 FQDESV (reference sequence). The CDR3 length is 13 residues. The ends were cut back, 5 bases at V and 1 base at J, with 8 bases in the middle. CDR3 residues: CASSLGQNTEAFF. CDR3 sequence (DNA): TGTGCCAGCAGCCTGGGACAGAACACTGAAGCTTTCTTT.

This clone was recorded once. The chain employs TRBV7-9 and TRBJ2-1; 10 bases are shared with TRBD2. CDR3 length: 18 residues. From germline, CDR1 is SEHNR and CDR2 FQNEAQ (reference sequence). V lost 3 bases, J lost 4 bases, and 12 bases stayed unmatched. The CDR3 bases are TGTGCCAGCAGCTTCCTGGCGCCCCTAGCGGGGGCATACAATGAGCAGTTCTTC. This gives the protein CASSFLAPLAGAYNEQFF.

With regard to this clone: This sample includes further DNA sequences coding for the same CDR3. The chain recombines TRBV9 with TRBJ2-7; D might be TRBD1 or TRBD2, each matching 5 bases. This CDR3 region has 14 residues. The ends were cut back, 0 bases at V and 4 bases at J, with 11 bases in the middle. Germline CDR1 and CDR2: SGDLS and YYNGEE. As DNA, the CDR3 is TGTGCCAGCAGCGTAGGGGGTGAGGGGTACGAGCAGTACTTC. This codes for CASSVGGEGYEQYF.

The chain combines TRBV7-7 with TRBJ2-7; 11 bases fit TRBD1. With V trimmed by 5 bases and J by 0 bases, 3 bases remained unmatched. Looked up from germline, CDR1 is SSHAT and CDR2 is FNYEAQ (reference sequence). There are 15 residues in the CDR3. The chain's CDR3 is CASSEGTGGSYEQYF. The CDR3 nucleotides are TGTGCCAGCAGCGAGGGGACAGGGGGCTCCTACGAGCAGTACTTC.

The chain links TRBV15 to TRBJ2-5; a weak D match, TRBD2 (5 bases). Germline V gene lookup returns CDR1 LNHNV and CDR2 YYDKDF (reference sequence). V was pared by 0 bases and J by 5 bases, with 16 bases between. CDR3 size: 16 residues. This CDR3 is CATSRDARAPGETQYF. The CDR3 bases are TGTGCCACCAGCAGAGATGCGAGGGCGCCGGGGGAGACCCAGTACTTC.

V and J are TRBV28 and TRBJ2-7; 7 positions match TRBD1. Germline V gene lookup returns CDR1 MDHEN and CDR2 SYDVKM. The trim removed 6 bases at V and 1 base at J, leaving 12 bases unmatched. This CDR3 has 16 amino acids. The CDR3, as DNA: TGTGCCAGCAGACCAATTGACAGGGTAGCATCCTACGAGCAGTACTTC. Translated: CASRPIDRVASYEQYF.

The chain links TRBV19 to TRBJ1-2; tentative D call: TRBD1 (5 bases). This CDR3 comprises 14 residues. V lost 11 bases, J lost 4 bases, and 20 bases lay in between. CDR1 is LNHDA, CDR2 SQIVND, per germline (reference sequence). The CDR3 region is CASEALRGVYGYTF. CDR3 DNA: TGTGCCTCCGAGGCCCTGAGAGGGGTCTATGGCTACACCTTC.

This clone has a handful of counts. This chain joins TRBV14 and TRBJ1-2; no definite D call. The V end was cut by 0 bases, the J end by 2 bases, with 10 bases between. Germline CDR1 reads SGHDN; CDR2 reads FVKESK. The length of the CDR3 is 15 residues. The CDR3 loop reads CASSQDLQRNYGYTF. CDR3 coding DNA: TGTGCCAGCAGCCAAGATTTACAGCGAAACTATGGCTACACCTTC.

This clone was detected only once. V is TRBV27 and J is TRBJ2-2; D possibly uses TRBD1 or TRBD2 (5 bases each). The ends were cut back, 9 bases at V and 3 bases at J, with 14 bases in the middle. This CDR3 comprises 14 residues. The germline CDR1 and CDR2 sequences are MNHEY and SMNVEV (reference sequence). The chain's CDR3 is CASKGERDTGELFF. The DNA for the CDR3 is TGTGCCAGTAAAGGGGAGAGGGACACCGGGGAGCTGTTTTTT.

This chain joins TRBV4-1 and TRBJ1-1; the match to TRBD1 covers 9 bases. The CDR3 totals 15 residues. The germline CDR1 and CDR2 sequences are MGHRA and YSYEKL. J lost 0 bases, V lost 6 bases, and 5 bases had no gene match. Here the CDR3 reads CASRVTGGLNTEAFF. The CDR3, as DNA: TGCGCCAGCAGAGTCACAGGGGGCCTGAACACTGAAGCTTTCTTT.

V and J are TRBV2 and TRBJ2-3; no firm D call. This CDR3 has 15 residues. Germline V gene lookup returns CDR1 SNHLY and CDR2 FYNNEI. The germline V and J ends were trimmed by 4 bases and 0 bases, with 11 bases remaining between them. The CDR3 sequence is CASSGGLRSTDTQYF. The CDR3 nucleotides read TGTGCCAGCAGTGGGGGTTTGAGGAGCACAGATACGCAGTATTTT.

The chain carries TRBV9 and TRBJ1-4; D may be TRBD1 (5 bases). V was trimmed by 0 bases and J by 13 bases, leaving 16 bases between them. CDR1 and CDR2 (germline): SGDLS, YYNGEE. The length of the CDR3 is 14 residues. Here the CDR3 DNA reads TGTGCCAGCAGCGTAGACGGGGCCATGGTAGGACTGTTTTTT. Amino acid sequence: CASSVDGAMVGLFF.

The genes are TRBV29-1 and TRBJ2-7, with 7 nucleotides matching TRBD1. Losses at the gene ends were 7 bases for V and 5 bases for J; bases not matched to a gene: 11. The CDR3 totals 13 residues. Germline loops: CDR1 SQVTM, CDR2 ANQGSEA. The CDR3 coding sequence is TGCAGCGGGATAAACAGGGGAAAGGACGAGCAGTACTTC. Amino acid sequence: CSGINRGKDEQYF.

The gene calls are TRBV5-8 and TRBJ2-1; no reliable D call. Germline V lookup: CDR1 SGHTS, CDR2 YDEGEE. The CDR3 covers 16 residues. V lost 0 bases and J 5 bases, leaving 15 bases between the germline ends. In DNA, the CDR3 is TGTGCCAGCAGCTTGGCTGAGTGGGGTCTGAACAATGAGCAGTTCTTC. It yields the protein CASSLAEWGLNNEQFF.

The chain combines TRBV27 with TRBJ2-4; TRBD2 might be the D (6 bases). The V end lost 3 bases, the J end lost 0 bases, and 12 bases lay between the germline ends. Germline CDR1 reads MNHEY; CDR2 reads SMNVEV (reference sequence). This CDR3 region has 16 residues. CDR3 nucleotide sequence: TGTGCCAGCAGTTTCCGGGAGCAAATAGCCAAAAACATTCAGTACTTC. Its translation is CASSFREQIAKNIQYF.

This clone was observed once. Other DNA sequences in this specimen translate into the identical CDR3. The rearrangement links TRBV6-5 to TRBJ2-2, with 8 bases lining up with TRBD1. Germline assignment: CDR1 MNHEY and CDR2 SVGAGI. The CDR3 spans 13 residues. V gave up 8 bases and J gave up 5 bases; unmatched junction bases: 4. CDR3: CASRTGRTGELFF. CDR3 in DNA: TGTGCCAGCCGGACAGGGAGGACCGGGGAGCTGTTTTTT.

This chain uses TRBV19 with TRBJ1-2; D might be TRBD1 (6 bases). Germline loops: CDR1 LNHDA, CDR2 SQIVND (reference sequence). The V gene lost 3 bases and the J gene lost 4 bases, with 15 bases spanning the gap. The CDR3 spans 15 residues. CDR3 sequence: CASSIRPRGSYGYTF. Here the CDR3 DNA reads TGTGCCAGTAGTATCCGGCCCAGGGGATCCTATGGCTACACCTTC.

CDR3 loop: CASSRTGDPDEQYF. Here the CDR3 DNA reads TGTGCCAGCAGCAGGACAGGGGACCCCGACGAGCAGTACTTC. The rearrangement uses TRBV28 and TRBJ2-7; 9 bases map to TRBD1. Trimming cost V 6 bases and J 5 bases; bases outside gene matches: 8. The CDR3 totals 14 residues. Germline-derived CDR1 and CDR2 are MDHEN and SYDVKM.